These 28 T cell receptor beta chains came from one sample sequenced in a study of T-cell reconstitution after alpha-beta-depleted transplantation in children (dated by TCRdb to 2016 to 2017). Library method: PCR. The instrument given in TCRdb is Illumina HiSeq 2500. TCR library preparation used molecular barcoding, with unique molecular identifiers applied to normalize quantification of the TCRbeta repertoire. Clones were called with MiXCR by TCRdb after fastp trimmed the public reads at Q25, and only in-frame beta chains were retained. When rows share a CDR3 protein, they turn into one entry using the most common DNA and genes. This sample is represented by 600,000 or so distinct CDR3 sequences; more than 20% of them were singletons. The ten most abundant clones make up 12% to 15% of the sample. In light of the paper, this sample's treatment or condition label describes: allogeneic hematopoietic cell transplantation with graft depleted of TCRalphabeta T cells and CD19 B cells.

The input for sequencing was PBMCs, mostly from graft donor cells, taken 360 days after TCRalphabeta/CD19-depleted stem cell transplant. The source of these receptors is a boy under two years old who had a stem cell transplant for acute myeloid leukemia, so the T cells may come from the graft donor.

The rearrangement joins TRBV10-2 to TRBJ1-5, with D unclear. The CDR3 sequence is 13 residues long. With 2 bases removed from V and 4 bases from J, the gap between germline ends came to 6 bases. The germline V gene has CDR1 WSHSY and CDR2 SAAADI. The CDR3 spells CASSERVNQPQHF. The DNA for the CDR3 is TGCGCCAGCAGTGAGAGAGTTAATCAGCCCCAGCATTTT.

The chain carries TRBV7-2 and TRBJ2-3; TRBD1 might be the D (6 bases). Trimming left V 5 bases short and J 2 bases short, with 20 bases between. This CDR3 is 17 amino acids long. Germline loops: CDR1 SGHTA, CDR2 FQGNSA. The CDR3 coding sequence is TGTGCCAGCAGCCAGGGGAGCTTCCGGGGCCCCACAGATACGCAGTATTTT. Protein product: CASSQGSFRGPTDTQYF. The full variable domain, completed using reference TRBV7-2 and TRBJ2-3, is GAGVSQSPSNKVTEKGKDVELRCDPISGHTALYWYRQSLGQGLEFLIYFQGNSAPDKSGLPSDRFSAERTGGSVSTLTIQRTQQEDSAVYLCASSQGSFRGPTDTQYFGPGTRLTVL.

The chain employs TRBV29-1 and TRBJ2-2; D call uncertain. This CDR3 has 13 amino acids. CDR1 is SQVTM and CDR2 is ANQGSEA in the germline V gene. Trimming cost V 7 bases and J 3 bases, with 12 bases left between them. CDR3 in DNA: TGCAGCGCCTACGCGCCTGACACCGGGGAGCTGTTTTTT. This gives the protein CSAYAPDTGELFF.

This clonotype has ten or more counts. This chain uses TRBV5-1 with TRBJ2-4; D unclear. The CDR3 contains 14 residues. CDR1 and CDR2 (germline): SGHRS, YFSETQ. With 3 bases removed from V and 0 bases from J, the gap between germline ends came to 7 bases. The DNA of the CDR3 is TGCGCCAGCAGCTCGACCCTAGCCAAAAACATTCAGTACTTC. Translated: CASSSTLAKNIQYF.

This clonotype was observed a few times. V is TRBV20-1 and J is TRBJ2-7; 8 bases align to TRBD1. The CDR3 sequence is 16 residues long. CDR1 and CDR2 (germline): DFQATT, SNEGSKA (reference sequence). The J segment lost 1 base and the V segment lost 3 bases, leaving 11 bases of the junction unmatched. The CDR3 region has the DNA TGCAGTGCTAGGGGTTCCGGGACAGGCCCGTCCTACGAGCAGTACGTC. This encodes CSARGSGTGPSYEQYV.

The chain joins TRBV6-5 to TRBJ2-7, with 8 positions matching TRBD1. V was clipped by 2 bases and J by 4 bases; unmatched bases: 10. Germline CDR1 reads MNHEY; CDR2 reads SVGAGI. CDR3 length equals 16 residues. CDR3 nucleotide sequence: TGTGCCAGCAGTTACGGGGGACAGGCAACGACTTACGAGCAGTACGTC. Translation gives CASSYGGQATTYEQYV.

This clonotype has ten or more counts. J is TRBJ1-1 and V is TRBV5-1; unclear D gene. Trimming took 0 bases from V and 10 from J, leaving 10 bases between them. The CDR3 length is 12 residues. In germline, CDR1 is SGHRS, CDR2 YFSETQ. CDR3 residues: CASSLVGGGAFF. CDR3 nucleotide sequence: TGCGCCAGCAGCTTGGTCGGTGGTGGAGCTTTCTTT.

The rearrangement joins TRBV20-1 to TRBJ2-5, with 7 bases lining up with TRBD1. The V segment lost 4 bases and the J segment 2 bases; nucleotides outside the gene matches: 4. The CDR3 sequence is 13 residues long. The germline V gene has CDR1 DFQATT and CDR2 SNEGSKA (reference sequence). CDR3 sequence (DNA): TGCAGTGCTACCCCGGGACAGCAAGAGACCCAGTACTTC. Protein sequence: CSATPGQQETQYF.

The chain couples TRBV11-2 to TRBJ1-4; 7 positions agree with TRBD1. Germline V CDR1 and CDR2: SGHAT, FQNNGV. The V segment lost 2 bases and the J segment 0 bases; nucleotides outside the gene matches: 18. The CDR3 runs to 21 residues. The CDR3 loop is CASSLPARDHTGTATNEKLFF. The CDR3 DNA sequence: TGTGCCAGCAGCTTACCCGCACGCGACCATACCGGGACAGCAACTAATGAAAAACTGTTTTTT.

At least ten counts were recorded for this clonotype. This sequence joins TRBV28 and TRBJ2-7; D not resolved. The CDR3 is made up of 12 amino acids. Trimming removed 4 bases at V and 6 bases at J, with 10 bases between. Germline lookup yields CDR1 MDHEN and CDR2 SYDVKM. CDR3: CASSSVPGEQYV. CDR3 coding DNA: TGTGCCAGCAGTTCGGTCCCGGGCGAGCAGTACGTC.

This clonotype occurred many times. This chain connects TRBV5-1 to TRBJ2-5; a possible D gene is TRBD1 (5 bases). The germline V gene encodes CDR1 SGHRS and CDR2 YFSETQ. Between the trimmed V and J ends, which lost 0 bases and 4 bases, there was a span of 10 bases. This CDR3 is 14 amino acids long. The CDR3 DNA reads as TGCGCCAGCAGCTTGGAACCCAGGGCAGAGACCCAGTACTTC. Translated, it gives CASSLEPRAETQYF. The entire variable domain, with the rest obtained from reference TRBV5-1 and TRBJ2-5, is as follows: KAGVTQTPRYLIKTRGQQVTLSCSPISGHRSVSWYQQTPGQGLQFLFEYFSETQRNKGNFPGRFSGRQFSNSRSEMNVSTLELGDSALYLCASSLEPRAETQYFGPGTRLLVL.

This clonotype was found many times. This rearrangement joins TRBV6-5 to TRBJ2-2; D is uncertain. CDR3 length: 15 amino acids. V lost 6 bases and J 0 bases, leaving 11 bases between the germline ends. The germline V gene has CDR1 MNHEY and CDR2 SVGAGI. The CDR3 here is CASSPAYSNTGELFF. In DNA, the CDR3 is TGTGCCAGCAGCCCTGCCTACTCGAACACCGGGGAGCTGTTTTTT.

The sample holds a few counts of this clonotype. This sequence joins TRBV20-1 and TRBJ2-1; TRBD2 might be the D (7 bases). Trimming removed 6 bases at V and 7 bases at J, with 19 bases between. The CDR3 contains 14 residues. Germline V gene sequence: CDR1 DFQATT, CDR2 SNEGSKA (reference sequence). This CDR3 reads CSAVGGASRNEQFF. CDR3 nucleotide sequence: TGCAGTGCAGTGGGGGGGGCCTCTCGGAATGAGCAGTTCTTC.

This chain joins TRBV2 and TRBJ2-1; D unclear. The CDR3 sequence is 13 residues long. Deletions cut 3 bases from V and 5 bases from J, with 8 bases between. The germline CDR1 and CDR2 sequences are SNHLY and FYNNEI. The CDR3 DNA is TGTGCCAGCAGTGACGATTGGAACAATGAGCAGTTCTTC. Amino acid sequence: CASSDDWNNEQFF.

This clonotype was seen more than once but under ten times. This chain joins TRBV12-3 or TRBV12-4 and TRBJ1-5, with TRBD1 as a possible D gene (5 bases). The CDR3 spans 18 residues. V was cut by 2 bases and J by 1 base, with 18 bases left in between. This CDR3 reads CASSLSSAGFGSNQPQHF. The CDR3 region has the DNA TGTGCCAGCAGTTTAAGTTCTGCAGGGTTCGGGAGCAATCAGCCCCAGCATTTT.

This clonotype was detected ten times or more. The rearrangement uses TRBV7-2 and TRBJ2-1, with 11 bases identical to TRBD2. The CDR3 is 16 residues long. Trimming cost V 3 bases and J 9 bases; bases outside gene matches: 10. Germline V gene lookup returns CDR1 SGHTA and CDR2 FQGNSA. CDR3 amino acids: CASSFRDSGGAGEQFF. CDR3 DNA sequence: TGTGCCAGCAGCTTCCGAGATAGCGGGGGGGCAGGTGAGCAGTTCTTC.

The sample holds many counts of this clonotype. The DNA for the CDR3 is TGTGCCAGCAGTCCTGCCGGGACTGCCCAAAACATTCAGTACTTC. Translated: CASSPAGTAQNIQYF. The rearrangement links TRBV7-9 to TRBJ2-4, with D possibly TRBD2 on 6 matching bases. Trimming cost V 6 bases and J 5 bases, with 17 bases left between them. The CDR3 is made up of 15 amino acids. Germline V CDR1 and CDR2: SEHNR, FQNEAQ (reference sequence).

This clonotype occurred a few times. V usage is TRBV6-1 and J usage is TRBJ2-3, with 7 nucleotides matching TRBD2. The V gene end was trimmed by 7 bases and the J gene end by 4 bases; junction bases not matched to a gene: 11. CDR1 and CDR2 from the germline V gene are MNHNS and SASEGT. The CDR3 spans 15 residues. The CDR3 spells CASIPGLRRADTQYF. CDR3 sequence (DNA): TGTGCCAGCATCCCGGGACTACGCAGGGCAGATACGCAGTATTTT.

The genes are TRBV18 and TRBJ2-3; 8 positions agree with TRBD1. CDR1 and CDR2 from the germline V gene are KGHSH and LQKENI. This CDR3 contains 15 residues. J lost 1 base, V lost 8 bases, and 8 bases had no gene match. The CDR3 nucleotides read TGTGCCAGCACTCAGGACAGGGTGGGCACAGATACGCAGTATTTT. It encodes CASTQDRVGTDTQYF.

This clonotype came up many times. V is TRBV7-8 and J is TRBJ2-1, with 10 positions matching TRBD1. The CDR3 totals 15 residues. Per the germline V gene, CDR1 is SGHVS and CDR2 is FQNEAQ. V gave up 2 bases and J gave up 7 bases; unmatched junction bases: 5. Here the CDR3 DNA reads TGTGCCAGCAGCTTACTGACAGGGGGCGGGAATGAGCAGTTCTTC. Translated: CASSLLTGGGNEQFF.

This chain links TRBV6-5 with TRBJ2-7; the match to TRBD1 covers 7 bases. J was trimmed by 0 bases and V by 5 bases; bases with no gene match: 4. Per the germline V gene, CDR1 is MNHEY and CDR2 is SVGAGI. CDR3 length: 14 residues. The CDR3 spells CASSPDRDSYEQYF. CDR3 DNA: TGTGCCAGCAGTCCCGACAGGGACTCCTACGAGCAGTACTTC.

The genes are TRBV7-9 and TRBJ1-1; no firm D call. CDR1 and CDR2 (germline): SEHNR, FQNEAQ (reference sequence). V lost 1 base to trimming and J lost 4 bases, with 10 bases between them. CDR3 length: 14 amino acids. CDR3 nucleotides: TGTGCCAGCAGCTTAGTATCAGGAATCACTGAAGCTTTCTTT. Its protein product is CASSLVSGITEAFF.

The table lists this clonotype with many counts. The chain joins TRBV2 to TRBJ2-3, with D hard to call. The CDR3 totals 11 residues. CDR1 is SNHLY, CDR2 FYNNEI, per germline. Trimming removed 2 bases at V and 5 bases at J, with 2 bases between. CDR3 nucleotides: TGTGCCAGCAGTGAAAGAGATACGCAGTATTTT. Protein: CASSERDTQYF.

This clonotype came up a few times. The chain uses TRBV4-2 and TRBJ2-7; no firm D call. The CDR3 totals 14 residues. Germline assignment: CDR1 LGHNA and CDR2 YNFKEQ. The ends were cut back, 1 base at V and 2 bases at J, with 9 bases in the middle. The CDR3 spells CASSQAWGTYEQYF. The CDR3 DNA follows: TGTGCCAGCAGCCAAGCCTGGGGAACCTACGAGCAGTACTTC.

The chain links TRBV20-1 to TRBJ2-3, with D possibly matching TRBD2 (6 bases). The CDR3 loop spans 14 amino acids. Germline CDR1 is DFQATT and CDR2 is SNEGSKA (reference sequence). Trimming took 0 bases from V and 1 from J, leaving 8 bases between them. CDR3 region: CSARDQRGTDTQYF. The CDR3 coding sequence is TGCAGTGCTAGAGATCAGCGGGGCACAGATACGCAGTATTTT.

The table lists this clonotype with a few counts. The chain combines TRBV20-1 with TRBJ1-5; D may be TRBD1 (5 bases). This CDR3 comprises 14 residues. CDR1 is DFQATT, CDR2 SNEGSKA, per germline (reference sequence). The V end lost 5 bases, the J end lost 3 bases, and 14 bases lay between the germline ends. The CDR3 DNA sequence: TGCAGTGCTCTCTCTGGGGCCCCCAATCAGCCCCAGCATTTT. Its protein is CSALSGAPNQPQHF.

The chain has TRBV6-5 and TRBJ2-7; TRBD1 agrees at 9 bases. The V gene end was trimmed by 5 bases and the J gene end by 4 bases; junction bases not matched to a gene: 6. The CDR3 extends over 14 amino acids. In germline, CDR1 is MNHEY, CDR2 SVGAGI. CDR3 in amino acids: CASSNRDRVYEQYF. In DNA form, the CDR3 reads TGTGCCAGCAGTAACCGGGACAGGGTGTACGAGCAGTACTTC.

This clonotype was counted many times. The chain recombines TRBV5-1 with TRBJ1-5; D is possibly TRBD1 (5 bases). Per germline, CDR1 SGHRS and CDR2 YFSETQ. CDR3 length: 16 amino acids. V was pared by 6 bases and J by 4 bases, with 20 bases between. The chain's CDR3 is CASNGAGSPLNQPQHF. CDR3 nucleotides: TGCGCCAGCAATGGGGCGGGGAGTCCCCTAAATCAGCCCCAGCATTTT.